The T cell receptor beta chain under discussion was sequenced for a study of cytomegalovirus exposure and HLA in healthy donors (dated by TCRdb to about 2017). As for the study more broadly: An earlier analysis of about 560 of the donors reported approximately 300 Gb of sequence data and around 110 million unique TCR beta sequences obtained from about 170 million T cells. About 330 gigabases of sequencing data and roughly 81 million unique TCR sequences made up an early release that covered 500 to 650 HLA-typed donors. Among the roughly 430 genotyped donors, around 81% belonged to the genetic ancestry cluster associated with self-reported Caucasian donors. The study was designed to test whether signatures of past pathogen exposure could be identified by cataloging public T cell receptors. The study profiled the T cell repertoires of under 850 subjects by immunosequencing and related them to cytomegalovirus serostatus. In addition to the first cohort of roughly 670 subjects, a separate validation cohort of 100 to 150 different subjects was used. High-throughput TCR immunosequencing, statistical association of individual TCRs with disease status, and machine learning were combined to predict cytomegalovirus infection status. A later analysis re-analyzed previously published TCR beta repertoires from 600 to 850 donors and added high-resolution HLA genotyping to study TCR occurrence patterns. Rather than using new phenotypic data, the later analysis identified candidate immune exposures from TCR beta sequences and from how often those sequences occurred across donors. An earlier analysis of around 580 of the donors used high-throughput TCR beta sequencing to judge whether each TCR beta V gene segment behaved as functional or pseudogenic. Donor age, sex, ethnicity and CMV serostatus were compiled alongside the repertoire data. A later genetic analysis used genome-wide SNP genotypes for about 65% of the 666 donors, treating that subset as a discovery cohort. All discovery cohort repertoires had been generated on a single sequencing platform. Class I and class II HLA loci were covered by the typing at four-digit resolution. The number of typed donors differed by locus: about 620-640 for A, B, C, DRB1 and DQB1; about 520 for DQA1; about 600 for DPA1; and 400 to 480 for DPB1. Four to six DR-DQ haplotypes were handled as single units for association and clustering because linkage in the cohort was strong. Across 398 genotyped donors of the cohort, an average of about 240,000 unique TCR beta nucleotide sequences per donor were sequenced, and about a sixth of those sequences were non-productive. The full study reports these points: Most TCR sequences were observed very rarely across donors, whereas some public TCRs were present in many individuals. In a later analysis, the rate of TCR association differed among HLA loci, with DRB1 alleles having the most associated TCRs and HLA-C alleles having the fewest. The cohort was sequenced for TCR beta chains only, and without alpha or paired-chain data the features that could be detected were limited. Because HLA typing was unavailable for some donors at each locus, only the typed subset was used in association tests. A later genetic analysis associated a missense DCLRE1C variant with V-gene and J-gene trimming of TCR beta chains, and an independent cohort replicated the association. The sequencing pipeline was judged likely to have produced a cluster of highly shared sequence variants as a technical artifact. Immune exposure information for the cohort was limited to CMV serostatus. The classifier was reported to diagnose cytomegalovirus status with high specificity and sensitivity in both the original cohort and the validation cohort. A further reported finding was that TCR beta sequences accurately predicted the HLA-A and HLA-B alleles for most subjects in the first cohort. Strong co-occurrence of HLA alleles, especially DR and DQ, made assigning TCR associations to individual alleles difficult. It was suggested by the authors that the approach could potentially be generalized to other disease states and immunological phenotypes. A later analysis found that HLA-associated TCR beta chains were more clonally expanded and had lower generation probabilities than equally common non-associated chains. According to a later analysis, most CMV-associated TCR beta chains appeared to be HLA-restricted, and the HLA associations seemed to be driven largely by CMV exposure. A later genetic analysis reported fewer N-insertions in productive TCRs among donors in an Asian-associated ancestry cluster than the approximately 700-donor mean. In an earlier analysis of several hundred of the donors, most TCR beta V segments were observed in productive rearrangements about 90% or about 30% of the time, broadly matching IMGT annotations. At a false discovery rate of 0.05, a later analysis linked 16,951 TCR beta sequences to specific HLA alleles. According to a later analysis, parvovirus B19, influenza, CMV and Epstein-Barr virus appeared linked to several top co-occurrence clusters. In vitro tests confirmed that three of the cytomegalovirus-associated TCR beta chains recognize cytomegalovirus antigens. Correlated functional status among segregating V segments might reflect linkage disequilibrium, but an unknown experimental factor could not be ruled out. The earlier analysis of 587 of the donors excluded approximately 17 rarely observed V segments, including chromosome 9 orphons, because counts were too low. The 87-base-pair reads could not distinguish some IMGT-functional V segments, including TRBV6-2 and TRBV6-3, so those segments were excluded. The presence/absence analyses assumed that sequencing depth was roughly uniform across donors, and that assumption may not be true. The study gave a list of 150 to 200 TCR beta chains associated with cytomegalovirus.

The cohort comprised under 700 healthy bone marrow donors. At the time of sampling, all cohort members were nominally healthy, though unrecorded immune exposures were likely present. The donor tested CMV seronegative and was one of the 352 seronegative cohort members. Every donor gave a peripheral blood sample, and the peripheral blood mononuclear cells from that sample were used for TCR beta sequencing. The Qiagen DNeasy Blood Extraction Kit was used to extract genomic DNA from the blood cell samples. A note on this clone: Its antigen target is currently unknown. Per-nucleotide qualities are absent, and no much larger clonotype sits a single base away.

Germline trimming amounts to 0 bases on V and 4 bases on J, with 3 as the count of junction bases outside the gene matches. The CDR1 and CDR2 encoded by the germline V gene are SGHRS and YFSETQ. Counted from cysteine to phenylalanine, this CDR3 has 15 amino acids. The sequence is cut down to CDR3 DNA, 45 bases in frame from base 1. To prepare the library, the immunoSEQ multiplex PCR assay was applied. A mixture of 60 forward primers for TCR Vbeta segments and 13 reverse primers for TCR Jbeta segments was used in the multiplex PCR. Amplification of the CDR3 region of rearranged TCR beta genes was performed with a multiplex PCR assay on genomic DNA. The amplified TCR beta libraries were sequenced on the Illumina HiSeq System as 87-base-pair reads. In the paper's pipeline: In a later analysis, about 80 million unique TCR beta chains were counted across the 500 to 700 repertoires, and approximately 11 million of these chains were shared by at least two donors. Raw reads were error-corrected and collapsed into unique sequences by a nearest-neighbor algorithm in which closely related sequences were merged to remove PCR and sequencing errors. CDR3 sequences were aligned to IMGT reference sequences to assign V, D and J gene segments. For a sequence to be retained, at least a six-nucleotide match to both a V gene segment and a J gene segment was required. Rearrangements were classified as productive when the CDR3 lacked stop codons and remained in frame with V and J, and all other rearrangements were classified as non-productive. CDR3 was defined by IMGT convention, running from the second conserved V-encoded cysteine to the conserved J-encoded phenylalanine. The earlier analysis of about 610 of the donors excluded sequences that lacked an unambiguous match to a single V gene segment. An earlier analysis of a few hundred of the donors called V segments functional above 56.7% productive rearrangements and segregating when the between-donor standard deviation exceeded 5%. To diagnose cytomegalovirus status from the catalog of TCR beta chain sequences, a statistical classification framework was built. A later analysis assigned V and J genes by comparing TCR nucleotide sequences with IMGT/GENE-DB human TR gene sequences. Using the TCRdist pipeline, a later analysis assigned CDR3 sequences along with most-parsimonious VDJ recombination scenarios. In a later analysis, each TCR beta chain was defined by its CDR3 amino acid sequence together with its V-gene family, and reads without a unique V-gene family were excluded. A later analysis removed 550 to 700 highly shared, low-generation-probability nucleotide sequences to deal with suspected cross-contamination and a sequencing artifact. A later analysis calculated a clonal expansion index for each public chain from normalized within-repertoire ranks of inferred template counts. In a later analysis, generation probabilities were computed using a VDJ recombination model fitted to out-of-frame rearrangements, and the results were checked against IGoR. Hypergeometric tests were used in a later analysis to score TCR-TCR, TCR-HLA and TCR-CMV co-occurrence, with a repertoire-size bias correction applied to the TCR pairs. False discovery rates were estimated in a later analysis by permuting HLA or CMV assignments 20 times. A later analysis grouped co-occurring TCRs with DBSCAN, adding TCRdist sequence similarity when clustering within HLA-allele-positive subsets. Co-occurrence clustering excluded repertoires with fewer than 30,000 or more than 120,000 public chains, plus five with anomalous nucleotide sharing. The clones in this table, taken by TCRdb from immuneACCESS, are in-frame only. Not every clone is retained; where verified, under half of the shortfall comes from an unresolved V gene, and the cause of the rest is unknown. V, J and clone size derive from that table, while D and trimming were established from the DNA sequence. The sample table contains approximately 100,000 clones; only one count was recorded for around 73% of them. The ten largest clones take up approximately 8.4% of the sample.

Specimen: PBMCs. This receptor was obtained from a middle-aged man in good health and CMV-seronegative. The sequence joins TRBV5-1 to TRBJ2-7, and TRBD2 aligns with 11 junction nucleotides. The DNA reads TGCGCCAGCAGCTTGGCGCCTAGCGGGGGGTACGAGCAGTACTTC. It specifies CASSLAPSGGYEQYF.